One T cell receptor beta chain is described in this entry. Its antigen is not identified. The assay was immunoSEQ multiplex PCR, and TCRdb's table has in-frame clones only and misses some. The repertoire includes 20,000 to 25,000 clones, around 75% of them detected once, and around 40% sits in the top ten. This entry is derived from a study of vaccination effects on CD4 cells after COVID-19. Expansion of antigen-specific CD4+ T cells with viral peptide pools was carried out by the ViraFEST assay before sequencing. Following 10 days of culture, CD4+ T cells were isolated. The infection with SARS-CoV-2 (confirmed by PCR) occurred in this person between March and December 2020. Half-medium changes using IL-2 medium occurred on days 3 and 7. The CDR3 extends over 14 amino acids. Germline V CDR1 and CDR2: SGHRS, YFSETQ. V was clipped by 0 bases and J by 4 bases, with 7 bases between them.

The chain carries TRBV5-1 and TRBJ2-2; D is undetermined. The specimen comprised CD4+ T cells from PBMCs cultured with a peptide pool, sampled before COVID-19 vaccination. The sequence came from a human donor who had a prior SARS-CoV-2 infection. Written as DNA, the CDR3 is TGCGCCAGCAGCTTGGTGCCGCGCACCGGGGAGCTGTTTTTT. It encodes CASSLVPRTGELFF.